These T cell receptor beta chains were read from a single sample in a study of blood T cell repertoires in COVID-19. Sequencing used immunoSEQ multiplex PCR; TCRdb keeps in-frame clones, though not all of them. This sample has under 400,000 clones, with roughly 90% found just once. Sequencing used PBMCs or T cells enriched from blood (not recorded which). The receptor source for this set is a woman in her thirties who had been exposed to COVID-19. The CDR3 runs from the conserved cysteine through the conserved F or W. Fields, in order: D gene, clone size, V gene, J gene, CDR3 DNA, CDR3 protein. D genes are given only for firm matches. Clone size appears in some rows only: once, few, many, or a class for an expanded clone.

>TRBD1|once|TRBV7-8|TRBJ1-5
TGTGCCAGCAGCTGGGGATCCGGGACAGGGACAGCCCAGCATTTT
CASSWGSGTGTAQHF
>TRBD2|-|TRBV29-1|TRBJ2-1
TGCAGCGTTGAATTGACTAGCGGGGCCCTTGGGTTCTTC
CSVELTSGALGFF
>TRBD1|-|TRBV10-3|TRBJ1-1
TGTGCCATCACCGGACAGGCAGAAACTGAAGCTTTCTTT
CAITGQAETEAFF
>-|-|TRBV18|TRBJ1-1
TGTGCCAGCTCACCCCCGTTGGACAGGAACACTGAAGCTTTCTTT
CASSPPLDRNTEAFF
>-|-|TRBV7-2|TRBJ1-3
TGTGCCAGTTCCATTTCATCTGGAAACACCATATATTTT
CASSISSGNTIYF
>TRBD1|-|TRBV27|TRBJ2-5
TGTGCCAGCGGACAGGGGGCCGTCATGGGGACCCAGTACTTC
CASGQGAVMGTQYF
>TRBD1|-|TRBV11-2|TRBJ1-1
TGTGCCAGCAGCTTAGCGGGACAGGGAAAAAGAGCTTTCTTT
CASSLAGQGKRAFF
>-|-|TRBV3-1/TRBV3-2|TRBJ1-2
TGTGCCAGCAGCAACAGCTATGGCTACACCTTC
CASSNSYGYTF
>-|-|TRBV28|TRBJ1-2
TGTGCCAGCAGGCCCCTGGCTGGCTACACCTTC
CASRPLAGYTF
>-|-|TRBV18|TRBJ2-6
TGTGCCAGCCATTCGCAGATCTTAGGGGGCTCTGGGGCCAACGTCCTGACTTTC
CASHSQILGGSGANVLTF
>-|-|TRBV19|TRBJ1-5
TGTGCCAGTAGTCAACAGAATAGCAATCAGCCCCAGCATTTT
CASSQQNSNQPQHF
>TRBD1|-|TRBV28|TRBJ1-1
TGTGCCAGCAGTTTATCAGGGGGTGGTCCTGAAGCTTTCTTT
CASSLSGGGPEAFF
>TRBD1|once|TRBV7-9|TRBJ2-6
TGTGCCAGCAGCCCGAACCCCCAGGGGGCCTTTTCAGGGGCCAACGTCCTGACTTTC
CASSPNPQGAFSGANVLTF
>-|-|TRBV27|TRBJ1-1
TGTGCCAGCCTTACGAACAGGGAAGAGGTAGCTTTCTTT
CASLTNREEVAFF
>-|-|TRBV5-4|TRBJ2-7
TGTGCCAGCAGCGGGGGGGCCCCGCAAACATCCTACGAGCAGTACTTC
CASSGGAPQTSYEQYF
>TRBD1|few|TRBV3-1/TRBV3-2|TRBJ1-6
TGTGCCAGCAGCCAAGAGGGGACAGGGTATTCACCCCTCCACTTT
CASSQEGTGYSPLHF
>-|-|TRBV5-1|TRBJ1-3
TGCGCCAGCAGCCCCACCGGAGGATACCGAAACACCATATATTTT
CASSPTGGYRNTIYF
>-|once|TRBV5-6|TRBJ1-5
TGTGCCAGCAGCTTGGGCACAGGGCCTTATAGCAATCAGCCCCAGCATTTT
CASSLGTGPYSNQPQHF
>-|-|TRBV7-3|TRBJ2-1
TGTGCCAGCAGCTCGTCCGGGACTGTCAGTGGTGAGCAGTTCTTC
CASSSSGTVSGEQFF